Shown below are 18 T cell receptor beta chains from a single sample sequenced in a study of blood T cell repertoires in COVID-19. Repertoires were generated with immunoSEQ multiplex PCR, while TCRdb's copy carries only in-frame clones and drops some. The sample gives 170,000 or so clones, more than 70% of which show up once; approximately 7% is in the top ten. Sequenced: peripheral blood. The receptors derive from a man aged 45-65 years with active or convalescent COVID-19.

The CDR3 region has the DNA TGTGCCAGCAGTTACGCTTCCGGGACAGGGGATGAAAAACTGTTTTTT. Its translation: CASSYASGTGDEKLFF. The chain uses TRBV6-5 and TRBJ1-4, with 10 positions matching TRBD1. CDR1 is MNHEY and CDR2 is SVGAGI in the germline V gene. This CDR3 is 16 amino acids long. V lost 2 bases, J lost 6 bases, and 6 bases stayed unmatched.

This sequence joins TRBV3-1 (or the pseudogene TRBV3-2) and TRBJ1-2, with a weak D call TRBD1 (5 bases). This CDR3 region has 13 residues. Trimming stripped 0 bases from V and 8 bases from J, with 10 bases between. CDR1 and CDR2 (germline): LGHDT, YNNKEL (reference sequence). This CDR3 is CASSQDVQGGYTF. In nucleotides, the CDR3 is TGTGCCAGCAGCCAAGATGTCCAGGGAGGCTACACCTTC.

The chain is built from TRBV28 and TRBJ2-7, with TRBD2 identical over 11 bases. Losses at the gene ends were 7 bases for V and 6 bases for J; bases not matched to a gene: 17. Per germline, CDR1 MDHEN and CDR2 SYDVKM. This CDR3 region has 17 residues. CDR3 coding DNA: TGTGCCAGCACCCAAATTCATTCACTAGCGGGAGCGGGCGAGCAGTACTTC. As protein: CASTQIHSLAGAGEQYF.

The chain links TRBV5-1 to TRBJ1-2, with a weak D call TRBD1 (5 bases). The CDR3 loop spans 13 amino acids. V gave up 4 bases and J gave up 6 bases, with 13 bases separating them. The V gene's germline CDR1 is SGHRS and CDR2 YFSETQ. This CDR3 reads CASSSRAGDGYTF. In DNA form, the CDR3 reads TGCGCCAGCAGCAGCAGGGCAGGTGATGGCTACACCTTC.

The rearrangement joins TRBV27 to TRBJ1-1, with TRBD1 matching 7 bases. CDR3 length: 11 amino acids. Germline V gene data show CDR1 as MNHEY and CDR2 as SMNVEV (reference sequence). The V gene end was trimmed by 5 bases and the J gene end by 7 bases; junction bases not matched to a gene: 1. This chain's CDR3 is CASSGDSEAFF. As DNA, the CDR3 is TGTGCCAGCAGTGGGGACAGTGAAGCTTTCTTT.

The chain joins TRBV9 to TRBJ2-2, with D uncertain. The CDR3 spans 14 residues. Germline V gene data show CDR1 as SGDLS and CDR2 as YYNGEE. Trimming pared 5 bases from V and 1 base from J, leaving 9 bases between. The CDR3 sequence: CASRGGENTGELFF. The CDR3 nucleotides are TGTGCCAGCAGAGGCGGAGAGAACACCGGGGAGCTGTTTTTT.

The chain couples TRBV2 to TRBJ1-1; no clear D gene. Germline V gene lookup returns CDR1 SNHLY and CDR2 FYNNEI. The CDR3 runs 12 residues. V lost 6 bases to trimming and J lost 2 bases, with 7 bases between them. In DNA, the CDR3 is TGTGCCAGCAGCCTGGCTAACACTGAAGCTTTCTTT. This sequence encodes CASSLANTEAFF.

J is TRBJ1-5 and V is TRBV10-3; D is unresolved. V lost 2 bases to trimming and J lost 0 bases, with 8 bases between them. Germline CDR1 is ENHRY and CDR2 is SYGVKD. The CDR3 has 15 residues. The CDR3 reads CAISEQRNSNQPQHF. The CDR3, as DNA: TGTGCCATCAGTGAGCAGAGGAATAGCAATCAGCCCCAGCATTTT.

CDR3 protein: CASSLLADSYEQYF. The DNA for the CDR3 is TGTGCCAGCAGCTTGTTGGCAGACTCCTACGAGCAGTACTTC. The chain joins TRBV7-9 to TRBJ2-7; D is ambiguous. The V and J ends lost 3 bases and 0 bases respectively, with 9 bases between them. Germline V gene lookup returns CDR1 SEHNR and CDR2 FQNEAQ (reference sequence). The CDR3 contains 14 residues. The variable domain in full, completed from reference TRBV7-9 and TRBJ2-7, reads DTGVSQNPRHKITKRGQNVTFRCDPISEHNRLYWYRQTLGQGPEFLTYFQNEAQLEKSRLLSDRFSAERPKGSFSTLEIQRTEQGDSAMYLCASSLLADSYEQYFGPGTRLTVT.

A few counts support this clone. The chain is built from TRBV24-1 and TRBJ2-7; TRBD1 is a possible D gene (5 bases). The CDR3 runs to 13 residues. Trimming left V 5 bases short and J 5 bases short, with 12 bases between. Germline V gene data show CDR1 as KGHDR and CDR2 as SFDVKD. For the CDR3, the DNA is TGTGCCACCAGTGTCCCAGGGCGGCACGAGCAGTACTTC. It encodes CATSVPGRHEQYF.

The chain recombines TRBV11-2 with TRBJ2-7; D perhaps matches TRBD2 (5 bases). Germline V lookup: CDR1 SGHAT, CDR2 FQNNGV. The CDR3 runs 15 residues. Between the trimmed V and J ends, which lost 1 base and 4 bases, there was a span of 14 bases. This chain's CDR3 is CASSLASDSSYEQYF. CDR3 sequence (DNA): TGTGCCAGCAGCTTAGCGTCGGACTCCTCATACGAGCAGTACTTC.

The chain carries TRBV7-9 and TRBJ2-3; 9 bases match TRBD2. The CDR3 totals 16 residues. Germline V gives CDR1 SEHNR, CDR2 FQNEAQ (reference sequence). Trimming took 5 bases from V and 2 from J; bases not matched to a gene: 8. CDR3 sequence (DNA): TGTGCCAGCAGCCTCGAAAGCGGGGGGTCCACAGATACGCAGTATTTT. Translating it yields CASSLESGGSTDTQYF. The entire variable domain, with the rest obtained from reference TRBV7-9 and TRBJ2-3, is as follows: DTGVSQNPRHKITKRGQNVTFRCDPISEHNRLYWYRQTLGQGPEFLTYFQNEAQLEKSRLLSDRFSAERPKGSFSTLEIQRTEQGDSAMYLCASSLESGGSTDTQYFGPGTRLTVL.

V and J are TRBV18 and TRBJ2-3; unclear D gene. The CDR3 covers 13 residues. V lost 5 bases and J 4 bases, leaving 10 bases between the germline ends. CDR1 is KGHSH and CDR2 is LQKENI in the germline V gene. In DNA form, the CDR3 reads TGTGCCAGCTCATACCTAATGGCAGATACGCAGTATTTT. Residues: CASSYLMADTQYF.

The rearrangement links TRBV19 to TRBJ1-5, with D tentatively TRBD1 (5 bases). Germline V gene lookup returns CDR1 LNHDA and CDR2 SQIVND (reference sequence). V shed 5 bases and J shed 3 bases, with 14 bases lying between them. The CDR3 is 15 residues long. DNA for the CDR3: TGTGCCAGTAGTGTCGCGCGACAGCCCAATCAGCCCCAGCATTTT. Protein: CASSVARQPNQPQHF.

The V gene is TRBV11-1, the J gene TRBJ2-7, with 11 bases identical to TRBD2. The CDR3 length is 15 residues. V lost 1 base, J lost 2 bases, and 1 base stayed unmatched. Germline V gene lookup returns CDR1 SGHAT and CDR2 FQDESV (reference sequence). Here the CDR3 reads CASSLELAGAYEQYF. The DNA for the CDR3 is TGTGCCAGCAGCTTAGAACTAGCGGGGGCCTACGAGCAGTACTTC.

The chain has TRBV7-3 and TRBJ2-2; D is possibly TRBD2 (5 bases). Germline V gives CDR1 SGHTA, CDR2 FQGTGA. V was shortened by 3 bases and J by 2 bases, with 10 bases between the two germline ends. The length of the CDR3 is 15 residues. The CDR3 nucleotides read TGTGCCAGCAGCTTCTTTACGGGAAACACCGGGGAGCTGTTTTTT. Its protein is CASSFFTGNTGELFF.

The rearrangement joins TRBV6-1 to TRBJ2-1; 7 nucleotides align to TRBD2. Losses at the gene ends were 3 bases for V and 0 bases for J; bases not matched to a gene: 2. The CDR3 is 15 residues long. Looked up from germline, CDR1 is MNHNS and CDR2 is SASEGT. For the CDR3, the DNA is TGTGCCAGCAGTGAGGGGACTACCTCCTACAATGAGCAGTTCTTC. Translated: CASSEGTTSYNEQFF.

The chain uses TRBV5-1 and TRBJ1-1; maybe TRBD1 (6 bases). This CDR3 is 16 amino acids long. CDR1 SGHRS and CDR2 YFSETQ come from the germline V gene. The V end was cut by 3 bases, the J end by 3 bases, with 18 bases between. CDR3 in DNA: TGCGCCAGCAGCTCCAGGGGATCTACGGTCGACACTGAAGCTTTCTTT. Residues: CASSSRGSTVDTEAFF.